This TCR beta chain was captured by sequencing in a study of blood T cell repertoires in COVID-19. Those who participated ranged in age from roughly 18 to 100 years and resided in about two dozen US areas. The study assigned cohorts using participant-reported clinical history. V lost 8 bases, J lost 5 bases, and 18 bases lay in between. CDR3 length equals 15 residues. From germline, CDR1 is MGHRA and CDR2 YSYEKL. Only in-frame clones appear in the TCRdb table, and some are missing; sequencing was by immunoSEQ multiplex PCR. The sample yields approximately 450,000 clones, 75% to 90% seen once. The receptor was derived from a man in his thirties or forties who had recovered from COVID-19. The sample comprised PBMCs or T cells enriched from blood (not recorded which). The gene calls are TRBV4-1 and TRBJ2-2; D not certain. The CDR3: CASATRIGGTGELFF. CDR3 nucleotides: TGCGCCAGCGCGACACGAATTGGTGGGACCGGGGAGCTGTTTTTT.